The rows below give T cell receptor beta chains drawn from one sample of a study of beta chain features in type 1 diabetes. Data came from immunoSEQ multiplex PCR; TCRdb stores just in-frame clones and leaves some out. The table includes roughly 290,000 clones, about 15% detected once. Sequenced sample: naive CD4+ T cells from blood. These receptors were collected from a man between 18 and 35 years old with type 1 diabetes. Each CDR3 is given with its conserved first and last residue. A D gene is named only where the DNA matches it firmly. The listing skips clone size in some rows; elsewhere it reads once, few, many or a size class.

d_gene	abundance	j_gene	v_gene	CDR3nt	CDR3aa
NA	NA	TRBJ2-7	TRBV29-1	TGCAGCGTGGTAGGGGGCTCCTACGAGCAGTACTTC	CSVVGGSYEQYF
TRBD2	NA	TRBJ2-5	TRBV5-1	TGCGCCAGCAGCTTGAGGCGGGAGGGCCTACAAGAGACCCAGTACTTC	CASSLRREGLQETQYF
TRBD2	few	TRBJ2-7	TRBV5-1	TGCGCCAGCAGCCCCCGGACTAGCGGGGCTTCCTACGAGCAGTACTTC	CASSPRTSGASYEQYF
NA	few	TRBJ1-5	TRBV5-1	TGCGCCAGCAGCTCAGACGGGTTCGAATCGCCCCAGCATTTT	CASSSDGFESPQHF
TRBD2	NA	TRBJ2-1	TRBV9	TGTGCCAGCAGCGTAGCTAAGGTGGTTAGCGGGGCAAGCTCCTACAATGAGCAGTTCTTC	CASSVAKVVSGASSYNEQFF
NA	NA	TRBJ1-2	TRBV9	TGTGCCAGCAGCGCGGTGGAAGCGGGGCGGGAGACTAACTATGGCTACACCTTC	CASSAVEAGRETNYGYTF
TRBD2	few	TRBJ2-4	TRBV4-3	TGCGCCAGCAGCCAAGTGCTAGCGGGGTCTAGTGTAGCCAAAAACATTCAGTACTTC	CASSQVLAGSSVAKNIQYF
NA	NA	TRBJ1-1	TRBV28	TGTGCCAGCAGCCCTAGGACTGAAGCTTTCTTT	CASSPRTEAFF
TRBD2	few	TRBJ2-3	TRBV9	TGTGCCAGCAGCGTAGGGATAAGCGGGAGGGAGGTGGCAGATACGCAGTATTTT	CASSVGISGREVADTQYF
TRBD1	NA	TRBJ1-1	TRBV18	TGTGCCAGCTCACCCCGGGACAGGGACACTGAAGCTTTCTTT	CASSPRDRDTEAFF
NA	NA	TRBJ2-3	TRBV5-4	TGTGCCAGCAGCCGAAGGAGCGGCAGCACAGATACGCAGTATTTT	CASSRRSGSTDTQYF
NA	few	TRBJ2-2	TRBV28	TGTGCCAGCAGTGAGGCGGGGTCTACCGGGGAGCTGTTTTTT	CASSEAGSTGELFF
TRBD2	NA	TRBJ2-2	TRBV29-1	TGCAGCGTTGGGTGGACTAGAGTCACCGGGGAGCTGTTTTTT	CSVGWTRVTGELFF
NA	NA	TRBJ2-6	TRBV9	TGTGCCAGCAGCGTAGATTTCCCGGACAGACCATCTGGGGCCAACGTCCTGACTTTC	CASSVDFPDRPSGANVLTF
TRBD1	few	TRBJ2-7	TRBV11-2	TGTGCCAGCAGCCGTCTGGGACAGGGGACCCACGAGCAGTACTTC	CASSRLGQGTHEQYF
TRBD1	NA	TRBJ1-1	TRBV18	TGTGCCAGCTCACGCAACAGGGGGAGAATGAACACTGAAGCTTTCTTT	CASSRNRGRMNTEAFF
NA	few	TRBJ2-5	TRBV28	TGTGCCAGCAGTAAGACAGAGTTCCAAGAGACCCAGTACTTC	CASSKTEFQETQYF
TRBD1	NA	TRBJ2-3	TRBV28	TGTGCCAGCAGTCCCCCCGACAGGGAGCCAGATACGCAGTATTTT	CASSPPDREPDTQYF
TRBD2	few	TRBJ2-7	TRBV27	TGTGCCAGCAGTATAGCGGGCCCAACCTACGAGCAGTACTTC	CASSIAGPTYEQYF
NA	few	TRBJ2-7	TRBV7-6	TGTGCCAGCAGCTTACGCCAGGCGGGGTCCTACGAGCAGTACTTC	CASSLRQAGSYEQYF
NA	NA	TRBJ2-2	TRBV18	TGTGCCAGCTCACGCGTCTACAGGTCGGACACCGGGGAGCTGTTTTTT	CASSRVYRSDTGELFF
TRBD1	few	TRBJ2-7	TRBV28	TGTGCCAGCAGTTTATTTGCAGGGGGCAACGAGCAGTACTTC	CASSLFAGGNEQYF
TRBD2	NA	TRBJ2-5	TRBV28	TGTGCCAGCAGTGCGGGGAGGGAAGAGACCCAGTACTTC	CASSAGREETQYF